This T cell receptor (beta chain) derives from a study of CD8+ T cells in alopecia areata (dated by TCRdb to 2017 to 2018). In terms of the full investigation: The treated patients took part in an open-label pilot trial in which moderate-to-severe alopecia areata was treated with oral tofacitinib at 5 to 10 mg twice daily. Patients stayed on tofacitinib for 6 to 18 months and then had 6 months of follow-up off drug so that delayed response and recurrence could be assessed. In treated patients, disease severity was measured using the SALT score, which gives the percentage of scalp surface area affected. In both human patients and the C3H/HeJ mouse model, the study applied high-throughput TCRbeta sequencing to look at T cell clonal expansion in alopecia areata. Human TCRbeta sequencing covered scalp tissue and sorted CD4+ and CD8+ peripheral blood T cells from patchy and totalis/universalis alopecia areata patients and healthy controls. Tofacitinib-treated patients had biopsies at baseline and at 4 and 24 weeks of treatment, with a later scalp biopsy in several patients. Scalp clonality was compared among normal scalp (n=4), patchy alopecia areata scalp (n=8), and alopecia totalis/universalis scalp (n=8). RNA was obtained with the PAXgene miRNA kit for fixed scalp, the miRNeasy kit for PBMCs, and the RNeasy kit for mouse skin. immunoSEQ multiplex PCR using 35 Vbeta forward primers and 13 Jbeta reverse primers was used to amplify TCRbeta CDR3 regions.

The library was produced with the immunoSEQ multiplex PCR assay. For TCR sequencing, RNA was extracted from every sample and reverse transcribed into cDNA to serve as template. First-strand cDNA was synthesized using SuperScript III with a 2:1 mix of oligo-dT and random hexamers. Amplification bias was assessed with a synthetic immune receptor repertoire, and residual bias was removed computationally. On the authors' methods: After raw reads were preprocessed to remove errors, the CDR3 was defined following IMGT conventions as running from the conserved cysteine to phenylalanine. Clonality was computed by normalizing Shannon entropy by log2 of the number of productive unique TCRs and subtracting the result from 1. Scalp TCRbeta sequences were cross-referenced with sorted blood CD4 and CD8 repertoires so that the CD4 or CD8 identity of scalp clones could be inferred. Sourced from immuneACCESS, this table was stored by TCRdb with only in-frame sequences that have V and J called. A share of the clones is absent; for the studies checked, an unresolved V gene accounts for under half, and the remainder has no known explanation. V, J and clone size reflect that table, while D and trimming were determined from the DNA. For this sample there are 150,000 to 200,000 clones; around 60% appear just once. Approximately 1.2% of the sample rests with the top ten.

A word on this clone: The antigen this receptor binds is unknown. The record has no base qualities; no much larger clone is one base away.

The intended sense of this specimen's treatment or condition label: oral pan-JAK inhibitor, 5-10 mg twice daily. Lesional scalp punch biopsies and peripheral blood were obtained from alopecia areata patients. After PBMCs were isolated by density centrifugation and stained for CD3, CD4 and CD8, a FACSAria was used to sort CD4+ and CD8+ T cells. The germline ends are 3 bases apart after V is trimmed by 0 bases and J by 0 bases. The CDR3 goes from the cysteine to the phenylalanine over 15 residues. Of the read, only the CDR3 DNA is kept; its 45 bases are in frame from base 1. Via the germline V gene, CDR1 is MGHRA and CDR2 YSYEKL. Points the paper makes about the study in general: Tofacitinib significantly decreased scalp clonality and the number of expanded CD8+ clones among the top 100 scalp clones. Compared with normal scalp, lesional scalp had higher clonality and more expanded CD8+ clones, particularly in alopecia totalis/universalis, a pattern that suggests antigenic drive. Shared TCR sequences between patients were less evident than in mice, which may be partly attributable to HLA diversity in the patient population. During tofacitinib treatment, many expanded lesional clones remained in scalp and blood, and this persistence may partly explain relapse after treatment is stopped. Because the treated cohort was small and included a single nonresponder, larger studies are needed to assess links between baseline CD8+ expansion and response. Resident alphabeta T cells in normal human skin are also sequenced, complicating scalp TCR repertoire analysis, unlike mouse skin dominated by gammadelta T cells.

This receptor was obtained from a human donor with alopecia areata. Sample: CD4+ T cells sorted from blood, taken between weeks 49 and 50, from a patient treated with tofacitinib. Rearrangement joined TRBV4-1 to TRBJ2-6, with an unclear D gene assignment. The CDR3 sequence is CASSQDNSGANVLTF. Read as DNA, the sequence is TGCGCCAGCAGCCAAGACAACTCTGGGGCCAACGTCCTGACTTTC.